One and the same sample provided the 32 T cell receptor beta chains below, sequenced in a study of human T cells and chemical hapten exposure. The time point was: patch test 2, 6 weeks after DPC sensitization. The treatment is: therapeutic diphenylcyclopropenone sensitization with weekly scalp DPC. TCRdb reprocessed the RACE reads with MiXCR, giving one entry per CDR3 protein. This table holds more than 90,000 distinct CDR3 sequences, more than 9.5% found once. Material: whole blood, obtained in connection with sensitization to the hapten diphenylcyclopropenone (DPC). Receptors originate from a woman between 35 and 50 years old with alopecia areata. Some clones in this sample may be carry-over from other donors' samples.

This clonotype was seen more than once but under ten times. V is TRBV28 and J is TRBJ2-7, with 8 bases that match TRBD1. This CDR3 has 16 residues. Germline CDR1 reads MDHEN; CDR2 reads SYDVKM. V lost 4 bases to trimming and J lost 0 bases; unmatched junction nucleotides: 8. In DNA, the CDR3 is TGTGCCAGCAGTTCGGGACAGGCCTTATTCTCCTACGAGCAGTACTTC. This translates into CASSSGQALFSYEQYF.

This clonotype was detected a few times. The J gene is TRBJ2-1, the V gene TRBV11-2; 7 bases match TRBD2. Germline lookup yields CDR1 SGHAT and CDR2 FQNNGV. J was trimmed by 4 bases and V by 4 bases; bases with no gene match: 4. CDR3 length: 14 amino acids. The CDR3, as DNA: TGTGCCAGCAGCTCGTCTAGCGGATACAATGAGCAGTTCTTC. Protein sequence: CASSSSSGYNEQFF.

This clonotype was observed at least ten times. J is TRBJ2-7 and V is TRBV3-1, with 7 positions matching TRBD1. The ends lost 4 bases at V and 1 base at J; junction bases unmatched: 4. Germline V gene sequence: CDR1 LGHDT, CDR2 YNNKEL (reference sequence). The length of the CDR3 is 14 residues. The CDR3 loop reads CASSLGQQSYEQYF. In nucleotides, the CDR3 is TGTGCCAGCAGCCTGGGACAGCAGTCCTACGAGCAGTACTTC.

This clonotype was counted a few times. This chain joins TRBV4-2 and TRBJ2-7; 13 positions agree with TRBD2. The germline V gene has CDR1 LGHNA and CDR2 YNFKEQ. V gave up 2 bases and J gave up 0 bases; unmatched junction bases: 10. This CDR3 spans 19 amino acids. CDR3 DNA sequence: TGTGCCAGCAGCCAAACCCTCGGACTAGCGGGGGCCAGCTCCTACGAGCAGTACTTC. Translated: CASSQTLGLAGASSYEQYF.

The rearrangement uses TRBV27 and TRBJ1-2; a weak D match, TRBD1 (6 bases). Germline V lookup: CDR1 MNHEY, CDR2 SMNVEV (reference sequence). V was cut by 8 bases and J by 3 bases, with 13 bases left in between. The CDR3 consists of 13 residues. The CDR3 bases are TGTGCCAGCTCTCAGGGGTTTCACTATGGCTACACCTTC. Residues: CASSQGFHYGYTF.

This clonotype was found many times. The CDR3 DNA reads as TGTGCCAGCAGCGTAGCTGCGGCAGGGGGGGACACCGGGGAGCTGTTTTTT. This sequence encodes CASSVAAAGGDTGELFF. This chain connects TRBV9 to TRBJ2-2; D tentatively fits TRBD1 or TRBD2 (7 bases each). The CDR3 loop spans 17 amino acids. Trimming pared 0 bases from V and 3 bases from J, leaving 15 bases between. The germline V gene encodes CDR1 SGDLS and CDR2 YYNGEE.

The chain has TRBV29-1 and TRBJ2-7; D is ambiguous. CDR1 SQVTM and CDR2 ANQGSEA come from the germline V gene. V was trimmed by 6 bases and J by 3 bases, leaving 12 bases between them. This CDR3 has 12 amino acids. CDR3 nucleotide sequence: TGCAGCGTAGCCGGGCCCTTCTACGAGCAGTACTTC. Translating it yields CSVAGPFYEQYF.

This clonotype occurred many times. V usage is TRBV19 and J usage is TRBJ1-1, with D uncertain. Germline CDR1 LNHDA, CDR2 SQIVND (reference sequence). Trimming stripped 6 bases from V and 7 bases from J, with 15 bases between. The CDR3 runs 13 residues. The CDR3 region is CASSPNRNLEAFF. Here the CDR3 DNA reads TGTGCCAGTAGCCCTAACCGGAACCTTGAAGCTTTCTTT.

The J gene is TRBJ2-3, the V gene TRBV24-1; 8 nucleotides match TRBD2. The germline gives CDR1 KGHDR, CDR2 SFDVKD. The CDR3 is 17 amino acids. V shed 3 bases and J 5 bases; nucleotides not matched to a gene: 12. The CDR3 sequence is CATSDLQRGRTEDTQYF. CDR3 DNA: TGTGCCACCAGTGATCTGCAGCGGGGGCGAACTGAAGATACGCAGTATTTT.

V usage is TRBV6-1 and J usage is TRBJ2-2; D not certain. The CDR3 spans 13 residues. Trimming stripped 3 bases from V and 4 bases from J, with 6 bases between. The germline V gene encodes CDR1 MNHNS and CDR2 SASEGT. The CDR3 reads CASSDLGTGELFF. The CDR3 nucleotides read TGTGCCAGCAGTGACTTGGGCACCGGGGAGCTGTTTTTT.

The genes are TRBV9 and TRBJ1-6; TRBD1 agrees at 11 bases. The length of the CDR3 is 15 residues. After removal of 4 bases from V and 10 bases from J, the junction contained 7 bases not matched to a gene. CDR1 SGDLS and CDR2 YYNGEE come from the germline V gene. CDR3 nucleotides: TGTGCCAGCAGCCCCCGGACAGGGGGCGGATCACCCCTCCACTTT. This sequence encodes CASSPRTGGGSPLHF.

A few counts support this clonotype. A read error may produce the germline difference seen at one junction end. The chain is built from TRBV19 and TRBJ2-1, with D maybe TRBD1 (5 bases). The CDR3 is 15 residues long. Germline values: CDR1 LNHDA, CDR2 SQIVND (reference sequence). The CDR3 reads CVSSMGQSSYNEQFF. The CDR3 bases are TGTGTCAGTAGTATGGGGCAGAGCTCCTACAATGAGCAGTTCTTC.

This chain joins TRBV29-1 and TRBJ2-3; 11 bases fit TRBD1. The CDR3 contains 14 residues. The ends lost 6 bases at V and 5 bases at J; junction bases unmatched: 7. Per germline, CDR1 SQVTM and CDR2 ANQGSEA. The CDR3 protein is CSVVDGTGGDTQYF. The CDR3 coding sequence is TGCAGCGTCGTTGACGGGACAGGGGGAGATACGCAGTATTTT.

This clonotype was seen at least ten times. The chain is built from TRBV28 and TRBJ2-1; tentatively, D is TRBD2 (5 bases). Looked up from germline, CDR1 is MDHEN and CDR2 is SYDVKM. The ends were cut back, 7 bases at V and 0 bases at J, with 13 bases in the middle. CDR3 length equals 15 residues. The CDR3 protein is CASTTWTGSYNEQFF. CDR3 nucleotides: TGTGCCAGCACGACCTGGACTGGCTCCTACAATGAGCAGTTCTTC.

This chain joins TRBV11-3 and TRBJ2-1; 8 bases are shared with TRBD2. Germline CDR1 SGHNT, CDR2 YENEEA. J was trimmed by 3 bases and V by 3 bases; bases with no gene match: 13. The CDR3 covers 18 residues. DNA of the CDR3: TGTGCCAGCAGCTTGGGCACGACGGGAGGGCCGATCTACAATGAGCAGTTCTTC. As protein: CASSLGTTGGPIYNEQFF.

This clonotype was detected ten times or more. V is TRBV12-3 or TRBV12-4 and J is TRBJ1-1; tentative D call: TRBD1 (6 bases). Trimming removed 8 bases at V and 2 bases at J, with 15 bases between. This CDR3 has 14 amino acids. CDR3 DNA sequence: TGTGCCAGCCTTACAGGGCTCAGTAACACTGAAGCTTTCTTT. Its protein product is CASLTGLSNTEAFF.

V and J are TRBV6-2 or TRBV6-3 and TRBJ2-3, with D perhaps being TRBD1 or TRBD2 (5 bases each). V shed 6 bases and J shed 3 bases, with 10 bases lying between them. Germline-derived CDR1 and CDR2 are MNHEY and SVGEGT. CDR3 length: 13 residues. The CDR3 coding sequence is TGTGCCAGCAGCTCGTGGGGGACAGATACGCAGTATTTT. Protein sequence: CASSSWGTDTQYF.

This clonotype was counted a few times. The chain carries TRBV7-2 and TRBJ2-3; TRBD2 matches 11 bases. Germline V gene data show CDR1 as SGHTA and CDR2 as FQGNSA. The CDR3 loop spans 15 amino acids. Trimming cost V 1 base and J 6 bases; bases outside gene matches: 3. The chain's CDR3 is CASSLVAGGSDTQYF. DNA of the CDR3: TGTGCCAGCAGCTTAGTAGCGGGGGGGTCGGATACGCAGTATTTT.

This clonotype showed up many times. The gene calls are TRBV29-1 and TRBJ2-3, with D possibly TRBD2 on 6 matching bases. This CDR3 has 11 residues. The ends were cut back, 3 bases at V and 6 bases at J, with 7 bases in the middle. Per the germline V gene, CDR1 is SQVTM and CDR2 is ANQGSEA. DNA of the CDR3: TGCAGCGTTGAGGGGAGGGATACGCAGTATTTT. Amino acids: CSVEGRDTQYF.

This clonotype occurred many times. J is TRBJ2-3 and V is TRBV24-1; D is undetermined. Trimming removed 2 bases at V and 0 bases at J, with 8 bases between. The CDR3 has 15 amino acids. Per the germline V gene, CDR1 is KGHDR and CDR2 is SFDVKD. The chain's CDR3 is CATSDSWRSTDTQYF. CDR3 sequence (DNA): TGTGCCACCAGTGATTCATGGCGGAGCACAGATACGCAGTATTTT.

This clonotype was counted ten times or more. V usage is TRBV6-6 and J usage is TRBJ2-7; D is perhaps TRBD2 (6 bases). The germline V gene encodes CDR1 MNHNY and CDR2 SVGAGI (reference sequence). The germline V and J ends were trimmed by 6 bases and 0 bases, with 12 bases remaining between them. The CDR3 covers 14 residues. The CDR3 coding sequence is TGTGCCAGCAGCAAGGGACTTTCCTCCTACGAGCAGTACTTC. It codes for CASSKGLSSYEQYF.

This clonotype was observed a handful of times. The chain links TRBV20-1 to TRBJ2-1, with TRBD2 matching over 7 bases. The germline gives CDR1 DFQATT, CDR2 SNEGSKA (reference sequence). CDR3 length equals 15 residues. J lost 2 bases, V lost 0 bases, and 4 bases had no gene match. CDR3: CSARDLAGAYNEQFF. The DNA for the CDR3 is TGCAGTGCTAGAGATCTGGCGGGGGCCTACAATGAGCAGTTCTTC.

Comment on this clonotype: A much more abundant neighbour one base away suggests this may be a read error. The chain links TRBV5-6 to TRBJ2-7, with D tentatively TRBD2 (6 bases). CDR1 SGHDT and CDR2 YYEEEE come from the germline V gene. This CDR3 is 15 amino acids long. DNA for the CDR3: TGTGTCAGCAGCTTGGAATCGGGACTTTTTTACGAGCAGTACTTC. Amino acid sequence: CVSSLESGLFYEQYF. The entire variable domain, with the rest obtained from reference TRBV5-6 and TRBJ2-7, is as follows: DAGVTQSPTHLIKTRGQQVTLRCSPKSGHDTVSWYQQALGQGPQFIFQYYEEEERQRGNFPDRFSGHQFPNYSSELNVNALLLGDSALYLCVSSLESGLFYEQYFGPGTRLTVT.

This clonotype was seen many times. The J gene is TRBJ1-1, the V gene TRBV6-6; 7 bases match TRBD1. Looked up from germline, CDR1 is MNHNY and CDR2 is SVGAGI (reference sequence). CDR3 length equals 13 residues. The V segment lost 10 bases and the J segment 1 base; nucleotides outside the gene matches: 6. CDR3 sequence: CANKGGANTEAFF. In nucleotides, the CDR3 is TGTGCCAACAAAGGGGGCGCGAACACTGAAGCTTTCTTT.

There are many counts of this clonotype. The chain uses TRBV4-1 and TRBJ1-1; D might be TRBD1 (5 bases). The CDR3 sequence is 16 residues long. V was trimmed by 3 bases and J by 1 base, leaving 15 bases between them. From germline, CDR1 is MGHRA and CDR2 YSYEKL. In DNA, the CDR3 is TGCGCCAGCAGCCAGCCTGGTCTGGGACCGAACACTGAAGCTTTCTTT. Translation gives CASSQPGLGPNTEAFF.

At least ten counts were recorded for this clonotype. This chain uses TRBV5-6 with TRBJ1-5; D gene uncertain. Germline V gene lookup returns CDR1 SGHDT and CDR2 YYEEEE. With 3 bases removed from V and 6 bases from J, the gap between germline ends came to 7 bases. This CDR3 comprises 12 residues. CDR3 in DNA: TGTGCCAGCAGCTCCTTTCGTCAGCCCCAGCATTTT. Its translation: CASSSFRQPQHF.

Many counts were recorded for this clonotype. This chain connects TRBV5-1 to TRBJ2-7, with 8 bases fitting TRBD1. V shed 2 bases and J 5 bases; nucleotides not matched to a gene: 12. Germline CDR1 reads SGHRS; CDR2 reads YFSETQ. The CDR3 spans 16 residues. The CDR3 loop reads CASSFGTRQGANEQYF. CDR3 nucleotides: TGCGCCAGCAGCTTTGGTACTCGGCAGGGGGCCAACGAGCAGTACTTC.

This clonotype was seen just once. The chain combines TRBV2 with TRBJ1-2; D uncertain. Germline CDR1 SNHLY, CDR2 FYNNEI. V gave up 5 bases and J gave up 2 bases, with 6 bases separating them. This CDR3 has 12 amino acids. CDR3 nucleotide sequence: TGTGCCAGCAGTCCCGTAAACTATGGCTACACCTTC. Protein: CASSPVNYGYTF. Drawing the rest from reference TRBV2 and TRBJ1-2, the complete variable domain is EPEVTQTPSHQVTQMGQEVILRCVPISNHLYFYWYRQILGQKVEFLVSFYNNEISEKSEIFDDQFSVERPDGSNFTLKIRSTKLEDSAMYFCASSPVNYGYTFGSGTRLTVV.

This clonotype was observed many times. The V and J genes are TRBV9 and TRBJ1-1; TRBD1 matches at 7 bases. This CDR3 has 13 residues. Losses at the gene ends were 3 bases for V and 4 bases for J; bases not matched to a gene: 3. CDR1 and CDR2 from the germline V gene are SGDLS and YYNGEE. The CDR3 coding sequence is TGTGCCAGCAGCGAGACAGGGTCCACTGAAGCTTTCTTT. Translating gives CASSETGSTEAFF. Full variable domain (remainder filled in from reference TRBV9 and TRBJ1-1): DSGVTQTPKHLITATGQRVTLRCSPRSGDLSVYWYQQSLDQGLQFLIQYYNGEERAKGNILERFSAQQFPDLHSELNLSSLELGDSALYFCASSETGSTEAFFGQGTRLTVV.

The sample holds a few counts of this clonotype. CDR3 loop: CASSVVTSGSPHNEQFF. CDR3 nucleotides: TGTGCCAGCAGCGTAGTGACTAGCGGGAGCCCCCACAATGAGCAGTTCTTC. This sequence joins TRBV9 and TRBJ2-1; TRBD2 aligns across 12 bases. The germline V gene has CDR1 SGDLS and CDR2 YYNGEE. The CDR3 consists of 17 residues. V dropped 0 bases and J dropped 5; count of bases not matched to a gene: 6.

This clonotype was observed at least ten times. The rearrangement uses TRBV12-3 or TRBV12-4 and TRBJ1-1; 7 bases line up with TRBD1. J was trimmed by 4 bases and V by 6 bases; bases with no gene match: 5. This CDR3 comprises 13 residues. CDR3 nucleotides: TGTGCCAGCAGCTTGTACAGGGGCACTGAAGCTTTCTTT. As protein: CASSLYRGTEAFF.

The chain links TRBV15 to TRBJ2-7; 7 bases are a match to TRBD1. The CDR3 has 15 residues. Unmatched junction bases numbered 7, after V lost 0 bases and J lost 5 bases. Germline V gene sequence: CDR1 LNHNV, CDR2 YYDKDF (reference sequence). The CDR3 region is CATSRDRGQANEQYF. CDR3 DNA sequence: TGTGCCACCAGCAGAGATCGCGGACAGGCCAACGAGCAGTACTTC.